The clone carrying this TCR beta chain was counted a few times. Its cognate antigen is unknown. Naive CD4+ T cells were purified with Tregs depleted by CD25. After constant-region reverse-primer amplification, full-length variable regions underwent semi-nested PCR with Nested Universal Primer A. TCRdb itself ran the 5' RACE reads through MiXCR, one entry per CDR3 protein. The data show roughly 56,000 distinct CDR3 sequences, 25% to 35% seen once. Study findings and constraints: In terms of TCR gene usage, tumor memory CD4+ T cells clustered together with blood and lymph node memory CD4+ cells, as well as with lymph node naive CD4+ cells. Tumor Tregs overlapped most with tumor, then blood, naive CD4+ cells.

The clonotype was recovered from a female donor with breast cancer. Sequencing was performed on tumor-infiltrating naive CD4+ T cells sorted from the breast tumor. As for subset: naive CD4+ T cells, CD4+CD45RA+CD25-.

CDR3 amino acids: CASSQDPYGTETQYF. The CDR3, as DNA: TGTGCCAGCAGCCAAGATCCGTACGGGACGGAGACCCAGTACTTC. The chain joins TRBV3-1 to TRBJ2-5; D tentatively reads TRBD1 or TRBD2 (5 bases each). V was trimmed by 0 bases and J by 5 bases, leaving 13 bases between them. This CDR3 has 15 amino acids. From germline, CDR1 is LGHDT and CDR2 YNNKEL (reference sequence).